The source of this T cell receptor (beta chain) is a study of radiotherapy plus CTLA-4 blockade in lung cancer listed by TCRdb under 2018. Study-wide context: Objective responses were observed in 15% to 20% of enrolled patients, and disease control was achieved in around 28%. The study at large found these results: After treatment with radiotherapy and ipilimumab, TCR clones that originated in tumors expanded in peripheral blood. Increased serum interferon-beta after radiation, together with early dynamic changes in blood T cell clones, were reported to be the strongest predictors of response.

Libraries were made using the immunoSEQ multiplex PCR assay. TCRdb retrieved this table from immuneACCESS and kept in-frame rearrangements only. Not all clones are present; in checked studies, unresolved V genes account for under half, and no reason is known for the remainder. The sample records some 32,000 clones, roughly three quarters of which are singletons. The ten largest clones add up to more than 3.5% of the sample. Comment on this clone: The specificity of this receptor is unknown. Base quality data are lacking; no much larger clone is found one base away.

The study evaluated CTLA-4 blockade (ipilimumab) given together with focal radiation therapy in patients who had chemo-refractory metastatic non-small-cell lung cancer. The germline V and J ends show losses of 3 bases and 6 bases respectively, and no gene match explains 10 bases of the junction. The CDR3 has 16 amino acids, counting the end cysteine and phenylalanine. Just CDR3 DNA is preserved here, 48 bases in frame from base 1. In the germline V gene (reference sequence), CDR1 corresponds to LNHDA and CDR2 to SQIVND. The sequencing used peripheral blood, collected from a patient treated with radiotherapy plus ipilimumab. The clonotype was recovered from a human donor with non-small cell lung cancer who had stable disease on radiotherapy plus ipilimumab. Recombination linked TRBV19 to TRBJ2-1, with TRBD2 identical over 8 junction bases. The CDR3 region: CASSIQSAGEGNEQFF. In nucleotide form, the sequence is TGTGCCAGTAGTATCCAATCAGCGGGAGAGGGCAATGAGCAGTTCTTC.